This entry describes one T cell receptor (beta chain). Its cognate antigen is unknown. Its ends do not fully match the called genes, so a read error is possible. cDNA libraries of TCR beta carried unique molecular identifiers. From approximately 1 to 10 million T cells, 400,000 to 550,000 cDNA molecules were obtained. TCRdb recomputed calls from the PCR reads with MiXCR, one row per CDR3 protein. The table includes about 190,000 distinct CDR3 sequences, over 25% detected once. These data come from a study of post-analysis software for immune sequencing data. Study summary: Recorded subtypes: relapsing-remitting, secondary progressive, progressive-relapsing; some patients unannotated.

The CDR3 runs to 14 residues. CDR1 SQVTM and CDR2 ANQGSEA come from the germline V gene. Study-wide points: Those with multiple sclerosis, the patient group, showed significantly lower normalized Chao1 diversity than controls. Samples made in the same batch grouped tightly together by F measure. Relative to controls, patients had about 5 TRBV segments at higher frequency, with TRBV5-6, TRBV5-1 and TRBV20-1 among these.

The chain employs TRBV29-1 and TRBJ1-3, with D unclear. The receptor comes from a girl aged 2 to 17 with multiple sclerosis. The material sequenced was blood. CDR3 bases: TGCAGCGTTGAAGATGGAAAATTGGGAAATACCATATATTTT. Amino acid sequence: CSVEDGKLGNTIYF.